Following are 19 T cell receptor beta chains from one sample sequenced in a study of blood T cells in healthy people across ages. Sample-barcoded 5' priming and a J-beta primer mix drove a second PCR of 7 to 11 cycles. TCRdb re-analysed the 5' RACE reads in MiXCR, keeping a single row per CDR3 protein. The sample carries about 680,000 distinct CDR3 sequences, more than 40% recorded once. The material sequenced was blood. The receptors come from a woman in her fifties or sixties in good health.

V gene TRBV3-1 combines with J gene TRBJ1-2, with 10 bases lining up with TRBD1. The trim removed 5 bases at V and 6 bases at J, leaving 6 bases unmatched. CDR1 is LGHDT, CDR2 YNNKEL, per germline (reference sequence). The length of the CDR3 is 14 residues. CDR3 region: CASSAAGTGDGYTF. The DNA of the CDR3 is TGTGCCAGCAGCGCCGCCGGGACAGGGGATGGCTACACCTTC.

This CDR3 is CASSVDVTSNEQFF. CDR3 nucleotide sequence: TGTGCCAGCAGCGTAGACGTGACTAGCAATGAGCAGTTCTTC. The rearrangement joins TRBV9 to TRBJ2-1; a weak D match, TRBD2 (6 bases). The germline V gene encodes CDR1 SGDLS and CDR2 YYNGEE. Trimming removed 0 bases at V and 6 bases at J, with 10 bases between. The CDR3 is 14 residues long.

The chain is built from TRBV7-6 and TRBJ2-1; D might be TRBD1 (6 bases). The germline V gene has CDR1 SGHVS and CDR2 FNYEAQ. The V and J ends lost 2 bases and 1 base respectively, with 12 bases between them. The CDR3 loop spans 16 amino acids. The CDR3 spells CASSLSTGRSYNEQFF. The CDR3, as DNA: TGTGCCAGCAGCTTATCAACAGGGCGGTCCTACAATGAGCAGTTCTTC. Complete variable domain (other parts from reference TRBV7-6 and TRBJ2-1): GAGVSQSPRYKVTKRGQDVALRCDPISGHVSLYWYRQALGQGPEFLTYFNYEAQQDKSGLPNDRFSAERPEGSISTLTIQRTEQRDSAMYRCASSLSTGRSYNEQFFGPGTRLTVL.

The chain combines TRBV18 with TRBJ2-5; no clear D gene. Germline assignment: CDR1 KGHSH and CDR2 LQKENI. V was pared by 5 bases and J by 11 bases, with 18 bases between. CDR3 length equals 13 residues. The CDR3 spells CASSSLPGNEQYF. CDR3 coding DNA: TGTGCCAGCTCATCCCTTCCCGGCAATGAGCAGTACTTC. Looking up the rest from reference TRBV18 and TRBJ2-5 gives the full variable domain: NAGVMQNPRHLVRRRGQEARLRCSPMKGHSHVYWYRQLPEEGLKFMVYLQKENIIDESGMPKERFSAEFPKEGPSILRIQQVVRGDSAAYFCASSSLPGNEQYFGPGTRLLVL.

Many counts were recorded for this clonotype. This chain connects TRBV6-5 to TRBJ2-1, with D perhaps TRBD1 (6 bases). CDR1 is MNHEY and CDR2 is SVGAGI in the germline V gene. Trimming pared 4 bases from V and 6 bases from J, leaving 13 bases between. The CDR3 totals 14 residues. The CDR3 sequence is CASSSPRDTNEQFF. As DNA, the CDR3 is TGTGCCAGCAGTTCCCCACGGGACACCAATGAGCAGTTCTTC.

A few counts support this clonotype. The V and J genes are TRBV6-2 or TRBV6-3 and TRBJ2-5, with D possibly TRBD2 on 6 matching bases. Germline V gene data show CDR1 as MNHEY and CDR2 as SVGEGT. Deletions cut 5 bases from V and 11 bases from J, with 24 bases between. The CDR3 runs to 15 residues. The CDR3 nucleotides read TGTGCCAGCAGTAAACATCGGGACTCTTCAAATGAGCAGTACTTC. Amino acid sequence: CASSKHRDSSNEQYF.

The rearrangement joins TRBV20-1 to TRBJ2-5; possible D gene TRBD1, 7 bases. The CDR3 is made up of 15 amino acids. V lost 2 bases, J lost 1 base, and 14 bases lay in between. In germline, CDR1 is DFQATT, CDR2 SNEGSKA (reference sequence). Written as DNA, the CDR3 is TGCAGTGCTAGATATGGGGGGACAGCCCAAGAGACCCAGTACTTC. Its translation: CSARYGGTAQETQYF.

The CDR3 DNA reads as TGTGCCAGCAGCCAAGTTATCACTAGCGGAAACACCGGGGAGCTGTTTTTT. This sequence encodes CASSQVITSGNTGELFF. The rearrangement joins TRBV14 to TRBJ2-2, with 8 bases identical to TRBD2. The ends lost 1 base at V and 2 bases at J; junction bases unmatched: 6. The V gene's germline CDR1 is SGHDN and CDR2 FVKESK. This CDR3 has 17 residues.

The V gene is TRBV6-6, the J gene TRBJ2-4; D ambiguous. Germline CDR1 is MNHNY and CDR2 is SVGAGI (reference sequence). V dropped 11 bases and J dropped 0 bases, with 8 bases sitting between them. There are 12 residues in the CDR3. The CDR3 DNA sequence: TGTGCCGTCAGCATAGCCAAAAACATTCAGTACTTC. Its protein product is CAVSIAKNIQYF.

J is TRBJ2-5 and V is TRBV7-6; possible D gene TRBD2, 6 bases. The assigned J gene may be wrong: the sequence end matches TRBJ2-7 better. Germline V gives CDR1 SGHVS, CDR2 FNYEAQ. The CDR3 covers 16 residues. CDR3 in amino acids: CASSLEGGMNLYEQYF. CDR3 in DNA: TGTGCCAGCAGCTTAGAAGGCGGGATGAACCTCTACGAGCAGTACTTC.

V is TRBV2 and J is TRBJ1-4, with D possibly matching TRBD1 (6 bases). V was trimmed by 5 bases and J by 1 base, leaving 11 bases between them. Germline V gene lookup returns CDR1 SNHLY and CDR2 FYNNEI. The CDR3 contains 15 residues. The CDR3 DNA reads as TGTGCCAGCAGTACAGGGAGGGGAACTAATGAAAAACTGTTTTTT. Translated: CASSTGRGTNEKLFF.

The sample holds a few counts of this clonotype. This chain links TRBV20-1 with TRBJ2-7; tentatively, D is TRBD2 (7 bases). The CDR3 spans 12 residues. V gave up 4 bases and J gave up 3 bases, with 10 bases separating them. CDR1 and CDR2 (germline): DFQATT, SNEGSKA (reference sequence). The CDR3 protein is CSAIGGVYEQYF. In nucleotides, the CDR3 is TGCAGTGCTATAGGGGGGGTCTACGAGCAGTACTTC.

The chain joins TRBV12-3 or TRBV12-4 to TRBJ2-3; 11 bases are shared with TRBD2. With V trimmed by 7 bases and J by 4 bases, 10 bases remained unmatched. The CDR3 has 16 residues. This CDR3 reads CASTLGLADSADTQYF. The CDR3 bases are TGTGCCAGCACCCTGGGACTAGCGGATAGCGCAGATACGCAGTATTTT.

In its sample, this clonotype was seen once. One junction end disagrees with the germline gene, perhaps due to a read error. The genes are TRBV12-3 or TRBV12-4 and TRBJ2-3; perhaps TRBD1 as D (6 bases). This CDR3 contains 14 residues. The CDR3 DNA reads as TGTGCCAGCAGTTTAGGGACAGATAAAGATACGCGGTATTTT. It encodes CASSLGTDKDTRYF.

This chain uses TRBV28 with TRBJ2-1; tentatively, D is TRBD1 or TRBD2 (5 bases each). This CDR3 is 16 amino acids long. The V and J ends lost 7 bases and 0 bases respectively, with 16 bases between them. Germline V gene lookup returns CDR1 MDHEN and CDR2 SYDVKM. The CDR3, as DNA: TGTGCCAGCAATCATGGGGGTACCTCCTCCTACAATGAGCAGTTCTTC. Translation gives CASNHGGTSSYNEQFF.

This clonotype was counted a few times. The genes are TRBV13 and TRBJ1-4, with D possibly being TRBD1 (5 bases). The CDR3 extends over 13 amino acids. Trimming removed 5 bases at V and 10 bases at J, with 14 bases between. Germline CDR1 reads PRHDT; CDR2 reads FYEKMQ (reference sequence). The CDR3 spells CASSRSGTGKLFF. CDR3 bases: TGTGCCAGCAGCCGTTCGGGAACAGGAAAACTGTTTTTT.

DNA for the CDR3: TGTGCCAGCAGGTCGACAGGAGGCAATCAGCCCCAGCATTTT. It yields the protein CASRSTGGNQPQHF. The chain employs TRBV12-3 or TRBV12-4 and TRBJ1-5, with D possibly matching TRBD1 (6 bases). The CDR3 runs 14 residues. V dropped 6 bases and J dropped 2 bases, with 11 bases sitting between them.

The chain uses TRBV5-1 and TRBJ2-2, with 7 nucleotides matching TRBD2. The CDR3 is made up of 14 amino acids. V dropped 0 bases and J dropped 11; count of bases not matched to a gene: 7. The germline V gene encodes CDR1 SGHRS and CDR2 YFSETQ. CDR3 sequence: CASSLALASGELFF. The CDR3 nucleotides read TGCGCCAGCAGCTTGGCCTTAGCTAGCGGAGAGCTGTTTTTT.

This clonotype was counted only a few times. The gene calls are TRBV7-2 and TRBJ1-2, with TRBD1 identical over 8 bases. Germline CDR1 and CDR2: SGHTA and FQGNSA. After removal of 5 bases from V and 6 bases from J, the junction contained 8 bases not matched to a gene. CDR3 size: 14 residues. The CDR3 coding sequence is TGTGCCAGCAGCGTACCACAGGGGGGCAATGGCTACACCTTC. Its translation is CASSVPQGGNGYTF. Filled out from reference TRBV7-2 and TRBJ1-2, the complete variable domain reads GAGVSQSPSNKVTEKGKDVELRCDPISGHTALYWYRQSLGQGLEFLIYFQGNSAPDKSGLPSDRFSAERTGGSVSTLTIQRTQQEDSAVYLCASSVPQGGNGYTFGSGTRLTVV.